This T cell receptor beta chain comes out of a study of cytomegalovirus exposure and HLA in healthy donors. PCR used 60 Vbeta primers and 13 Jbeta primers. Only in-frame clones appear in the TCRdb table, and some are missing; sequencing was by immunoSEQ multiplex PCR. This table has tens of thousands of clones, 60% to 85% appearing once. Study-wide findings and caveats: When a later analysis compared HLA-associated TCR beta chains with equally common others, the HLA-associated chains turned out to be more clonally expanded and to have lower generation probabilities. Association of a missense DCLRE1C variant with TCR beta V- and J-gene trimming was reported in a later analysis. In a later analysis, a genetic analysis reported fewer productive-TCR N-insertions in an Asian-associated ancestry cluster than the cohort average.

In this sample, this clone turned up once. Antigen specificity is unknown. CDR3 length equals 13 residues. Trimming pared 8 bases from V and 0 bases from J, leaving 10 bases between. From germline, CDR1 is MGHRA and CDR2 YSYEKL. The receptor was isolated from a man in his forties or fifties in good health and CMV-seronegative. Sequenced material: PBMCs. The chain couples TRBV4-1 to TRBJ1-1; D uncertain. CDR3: CASCGQMNTEAFF. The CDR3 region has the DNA TGCGCCAGCTGCGGGCAGATGAACACTGAAGCTTTCTTT.